This is a list of T cell receptor beta chains from one sample in a study of T cell responses to AZD1222 COVID-19 vaccine. TCRdb's table, derived via immunoSEQ multiplex PCR, lists solely in-frame clones and lacks some. The data contain more than 95,000 clones, about 90% of them seen just once; the ten biggest clones take up approximately 9%. The sample in question was peripheral blood, obtained on day 0 of AZD1222 vaccination. Receptors originate from an adult in good health. The CDR3 runs from the conserved cysteine through the conserved F or W. A D gene is named only where the DNA matches it firmly. Some rows have no size entry. The others give once, few or many, or a class for an expanded clone.

v_call: TRBV15
d_call: TRBD1
j_call: TRBJ1-2
clone_size: NA
cdr3_nt: TGTGCCACCAGCCGTTACGGGACAGGTTATGGCTACACCTTC
cdr3_aa: CATSRYGTGYGYTF

v_call: TRBV7-3
d_call: NA
j_call: TRBJ1-1
clone_size: once
cdr3_nt: TGTGCCAGCAGCAAACAGGGTTTAGGGAACACTGAAGCTTTCTTT
cdr3_aa: CASSKQGLGNTEAFF

v_call: TRBV19
d_call: TRBD1
j_call: TRBJ2-7
clone_size: NA
cdr3_nt: TGTGCCAGTAGTATTTCCGGGACAGGGCTTTACGAGCAGTACTTC
cdr3_aa: CASSISGTGLYEQYF

v_call: TRBV2
d_call: NA
j_call: TRBJ1-2
clone_size: NA
cdr3_nt: TGTGCCAGCAGTACTAGGGGTCGGGGCTATGGCTACACCTTC
cdr3_aa: CASSTRGRGYGYTF

v_call: TRBV28
d_call: NA
j_call: TRBJ2-7
clone_size: NA
cdr3_nt: TGTGCCAGCAGTTTTGTAAGCGTTGGGGCCTACGAGCAGTACTTC
cdr3_aa: CASSFVSVGAYEQYF

v_call: TRBV6-5
d_call: NA
j_call: TRBJ1-2
clone_size: NA
cdr3_nt: TGTGCCAGCAGTTTACTTAGGGCCTCCCCCTATGGCTACACCTTC
cdr3_aa: CASSLLRASPYGYTF

v_call: TRBV19
d_call: TRBD2
j_call: TRBJ2-2
clone_size: NA
cdr3_nt: TGTGCCAGTAGAGCGGGGGGCGGGGAGCTGTTTTTT
cdr3_aa: CASRAGGGELFF

v_call: TRBV19
d_call: TRBD1
j_call: TRBJ2-2
clone_size: NA
cdr3_nt: TGTGCCAGTAGTATTGTCGGGACAGGGAACACCGGGGAGCTGTTTTTT
cdr3_aa: CASSIVGTGNTGELFF

v_call: TRBV6-6
d_call: TRBD2
j_call: TRBJ2-7
clone_size: NA
cdr3_nt: TGTGCCAGCAGTTACCCTAGCGGAGCTATTTACGAGCAGTACTTC
cdr3_aa: CASSYPSGAIYEQYF

v_call: TRBV28
d_call: NA
j_call: TRBJ1-2
clone_size: NA
cdr3_nt: TGTGCCAGCAAAGGATCCGGGGAGGGTGGCTACACCTTC
cdr3_aa: CASKGSGEGGYTF

v_call: TRBV3-1/TRBV3-2
d_call: TRBD2
j_call: TRBJ2-3
clone_size: NA
cdr3_nt: TGTGCCAGCAGCCAGTTTGGGGGGGGCACAGATACGCAGTATTTT
cdr3_aa: CASSQFGGGTDTQYF

v_call: TRBV5-1
d_call: NA
j_call: TRBJ2-4
clone_size: few
cdr3_nt: TGCGCCAGCAGCCCCGGACCCGCATACGAGAGCATTCAGTACTTC
cdr3_aa: CASSPGPAYESIQYF

v_call: TRBV27
d_call: NA
j_call: TRBJ1-4
clone_size: NA
cdr3_nt: TGTGCCAGCAGATTTGAGGGGTCTAATGAAAAACTGTTTTTT
cdr3_aa: CASRFEGSNEKLFF

v_call: TRBV28
d_call: TRBD1
j_call: TRBJ1-5
clone_size: NA
cdr3_nt: TGTGCCAGCAGCTACCTGGGACAGGGGGCGAATCAGCCCCAGCATTTT
cdr3_aa: CASSYLGQGANQPQHF

v_call: TRBV18
d_call: NA
j_call: TRBJ1-1
clone_size: NA
cdr3_nt: TGTGCCAGCTCAAGGCAGGTGGGGGACACTGAAGCTTTCTTT
cdr3_aa: CASSRQVGDTEAFF

v_call: TRBV19
d_call: NA
j_call: TRBJ1-1
clone_size: NA
cdr3_nt: TGTGCCAGTAACAGGGCGGAGTTTAGCACTGAAGCTTTCTTT
cdr3_aa: CASNRAEFSTEAFF

v_call: TRBV12-3/TRBV12-4
d_call: NA
j_call: TRBJ1-1
clone_size: NA
cdr3_nt: TGTGCCAGCACTAATCAGATGAACACTGAAGCTTTCTTT
cdr3_aa: CASTNQMNTEAFF

v_call: TRBV7-2
d_call: NA
j_call: TRBJ1-5
clone_size: NA
cdr3_nt: TGTGCCAGCAGCTTAAAGTCAGGCGGACTCAATCAGCCCCAGCATTTT
cdr3_aa: CASSLKSGGLNQPQHF

v_call: TRBV3-1/TRBV3-2
d_call: TRBD2
j_call: TRBJ2-3
clone_size: once
cdr3_nt: TGTGCCAGCAGCCACCCCGGGATAGCGGGGCGGAGAGATACGCAGTATTTT
cdr3_aa: CASSHPGIAGRRDTQYF

v_call: TRBV28
d_call: NA
j_call: TRBJ2-7
clone_size: NA
cdr3_nt: TGTGCCAGCCGCCTTGGAGGATTGGGCGGCCACTACGAGCAGTACTTC
cdr3_aa: CASRLGGLGGHYEQYF

v_call: TRBV9
d_call: NA
j_call: TRBJ1-2
clone_size: NA
cdr3_nt: TGTGCCAGCAGCGTAGATTTAAACAGGGCCGAACTGGGGGGCTACACCTTC
cdr3_aa: CASSVDLNRAELGGYTF

v_call: TRBV6-2/TRBV6-3
d_call: TRBD1
j_call: TRBJ2-1
clone_size: NA
cdr3_nt: TGTGCCAGCAGTTACTCCCGGACAGGGTCCAATGAGCAGTTCTTC
cdr3_aa: CASSYSRTGSNEQFF

v_call: TRBV24-1
d_call: NA
j_call: TRBJ2-5
clone_size: NA
cdr3_nt: TGTGCCACCAGTGATCCTGATACGACTGCAGAGACCCAGTACTTC
cdr3_aa: CATSDPDTTAETQYF

v_call: TRBV10-3
d_call: NA
j_call: TRBJ1-1
clone_size: NA
cdr3_nt: TGTGCCATCGGCCGGGACGGCATGAACACTGAAGCTTTCTTT
cdr3_aa: CAIGRDGMNTEAFF

v_call: TRBV7-2
d_call: NA
j_call: TRBJ2-7
clone_size: NA
cdr3_nt: TGTGCCAGCAGCTTAAATACAGGGAGGAAGCAGTACTTC
cdr3_aa: CASSLNTGRKQYF

v_call: TRBV6-2/TRBV6-3
d_call: NA
j_call: TRBJ2-7
clone_size: NA
cdr3_nt: TGTGCCAGCAGTTACCTGGACTACGAGCAGTACTTC
cdr3_aa: CASSYLDYEQYF

v_call: TRBV28
d_call: NA
j_call: TRBJ2-7
clone_size: NA
cdr3_nt: TGTGCCAGCAATGGACCCTACGAGCAGTACTTC
cdr3_aa: CASNGPYEQYF

v_call: TRBV6-2/TRBV6-3
d_call: TRBD2
j_call: TRBJ2-3
clone_size: NA
cdr3_nt: TGTGCCAGCAGTTTAACAAGGACTAGCGGGAGAACAGATACGCAGTATTTT
cdr3_aa: CASSLTRTSGRTDTQYF

v_call: TRBV5-3
d_call: NA
j_call: TRBJ2-1
clone_size: NA
cdr3_nt: TGTGCCAGAAGCCCTTTTCAGGAGCAGTTCTTC
cdr3_aa: CARSPFQEQFF

v_call: TRBV5-1
d_call: TRBD2
j_call: TRBJ2-7
clone_size: NA
cdr3_nt: TGCGCCAGCAGTCCCGGGACTAGCAGATACTACGAGCAGTACTTC
cdr3_aa: CASSPGTSRYYEQYF

v_call: TRBV18
d_call: TRBD2
j_call: TRBJ2-1
clone_size: NA
cdr3_nt: TGTGCCAGCTCCGGAGGCGGGAGTTTCGGTGAGCAGTTCTTC
cdr3_aa: CASSGGGSFGEQFF

v_call: TRBV27
d_call: TRBD2
j_call: TRBJ2-7
clone_size: NA
cdr3_nt: TGTGCCAGCAGTTATCGCCTGGGGGGTAAGCGGGGGTGGGAGCAGTACTTC
cdr3_aa: CASSYRLGGKRGWEQYF

v_call: TRBV11-2
d_call: NA
j_call: TRBJ1-2
clone_size: NA
cdr3_nt: TGTGCCAGCAGCGCCGCGGGGGGCGCGAACTATGGCTACACCTTC
cdr3_aa: CASSAAGGANYGYTF

v_call: TRBV28
d_call: NA
j_call: TRBJ1-1
clone_size: NA
cdr3_nt: TGTGCCAGCAGTTCTCCCGAGTCCCCACACTGGGAAGCTTTCTTT
cdr3_aa: CASSSPESPHWEAFF

v_call: TRBV4-1
d_call: TRBD2
j_call: TRBJ2-3
clone_size: NA
cdr3_nt: TGCGCCAGCAGCCAAGATTTCAGCGGGAGGGATCGGCAGTATTTT
cdr3_aa: CASSQDFSGRDRQYF

v_call: TRBV6-5
d_call: NA
j_call: TRBJ2-3
clone_size: NA
cdr3_nt: TGTGCCAGCAGTCCTAGCTCAGATACGCAGTATTTT
cdr3_aa: CASSPSSDTQYF

v_call: TRBV28
d_call: NA
j_call: TRBJ1-5
clone_size: NA
cdr3_nt: TGTGCCAGCACCTACCCCCAGCGTGGCAATCAGCCCCAGCATTTT
cdr3_aa: CASTYPQRGNQPQHF

v_call: TRBV7-3
d_call: NA
j_call: TRBJ1-6
clone_size: NA
cdr3_nt: TGTGCCAGCAGCTTAACAAGGCAGTATAATTCACCCCTCCACTTT
cdr3_aa: CASSLTRQYNSPLHF

v_call: TRBV4-2
d_call: NA
j_call: TRBJ1-1
clone_size: NA
cdr3_nt: TGTGCCAGCAGCCAAGATCTGGAGGGGTGGACTGAAGCTTTCTTT
cdr3_aa: CASSQDLEGWTEAFF

v_call: TRBV5-6
d_call: TRBD2
j_call: TRBJ2-7
clone_size: NA
cdr3_nt: TGTGCCAGCAGCGAGGTGGGAGCCCCCGGGAGGTACGAGCAGTACTTC
cdr3_aa: CASSEVGAPGRYEQYF